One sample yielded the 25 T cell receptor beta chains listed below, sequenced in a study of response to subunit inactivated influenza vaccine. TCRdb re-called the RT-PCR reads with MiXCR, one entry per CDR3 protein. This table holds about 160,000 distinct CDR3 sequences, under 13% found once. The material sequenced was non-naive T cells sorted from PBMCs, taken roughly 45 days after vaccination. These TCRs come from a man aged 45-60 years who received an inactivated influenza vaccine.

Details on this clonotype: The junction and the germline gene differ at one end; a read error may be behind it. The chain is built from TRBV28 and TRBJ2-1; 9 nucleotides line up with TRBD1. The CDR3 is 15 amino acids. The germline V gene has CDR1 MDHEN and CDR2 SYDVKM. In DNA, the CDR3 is TGTGCCAGCAGGGAGCCGGGACAGGGTTTTTCCACGCGTGTTTTC. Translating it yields CASREPGQGFSTRVF.

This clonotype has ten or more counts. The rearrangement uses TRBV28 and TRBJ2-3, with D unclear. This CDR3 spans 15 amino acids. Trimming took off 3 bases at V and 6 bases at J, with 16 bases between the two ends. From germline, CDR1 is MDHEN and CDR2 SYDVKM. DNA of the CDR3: TGTGCCAGCAGTTTGAAGGACCCCTGGACGGATACGCAGTATTTT. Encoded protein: CASSLKDPWTDTQYF.

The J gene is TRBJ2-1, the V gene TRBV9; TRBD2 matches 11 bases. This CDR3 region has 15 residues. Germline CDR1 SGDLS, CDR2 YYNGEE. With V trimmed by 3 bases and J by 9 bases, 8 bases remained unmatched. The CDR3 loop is CASSATSGTGGEQFF. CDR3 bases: TGTGCCAGCAGCGCGACTAGCGGGACTGGGGGTGAGCAGTTCTTC.

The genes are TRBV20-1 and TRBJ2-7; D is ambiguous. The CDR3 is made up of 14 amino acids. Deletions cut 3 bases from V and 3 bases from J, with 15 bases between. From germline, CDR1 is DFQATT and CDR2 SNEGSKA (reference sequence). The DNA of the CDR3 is TGCAGTGCTAGTGTAAAGGGCCAAAACTACGAGCAGTACTTC. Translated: CSASVKGQNYEQYF.

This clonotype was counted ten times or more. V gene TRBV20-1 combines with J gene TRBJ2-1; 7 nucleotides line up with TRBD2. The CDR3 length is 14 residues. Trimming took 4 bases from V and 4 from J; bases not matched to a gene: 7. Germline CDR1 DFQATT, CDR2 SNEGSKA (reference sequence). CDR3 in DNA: TGCAGTGCTACCGAGTGGGAGGGGTACAATGAGCAGTTCTTC. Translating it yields CSATEWEGYNEQFF.

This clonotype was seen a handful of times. The CDR3 is CASSPKRGTQETQYF. The CDR3 DNA reads as TGTGCCAGCTCACCAAAGCGGGGGACCCAAGAGACCCAGTACTTC. This chain links TRBV18 with TRBJ2-5; the match to TRBD2 covers 8 bases. This CDR3 spans 15 amino acids. The germline V gene has CDR1 KGHSH and CDR2 LQKENI. V shed 2 bases, J shed 1 base, and the junction held 3 bases outside the gene matches.

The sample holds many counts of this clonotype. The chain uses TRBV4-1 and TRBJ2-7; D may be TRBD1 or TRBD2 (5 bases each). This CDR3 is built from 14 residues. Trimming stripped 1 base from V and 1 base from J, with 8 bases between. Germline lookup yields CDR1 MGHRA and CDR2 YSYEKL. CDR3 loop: CASSQVRGSYEQYF. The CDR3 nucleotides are TGCGCCAGCAGCCAAGTGAGGGGATCCTACGAGCAGTACTTC.

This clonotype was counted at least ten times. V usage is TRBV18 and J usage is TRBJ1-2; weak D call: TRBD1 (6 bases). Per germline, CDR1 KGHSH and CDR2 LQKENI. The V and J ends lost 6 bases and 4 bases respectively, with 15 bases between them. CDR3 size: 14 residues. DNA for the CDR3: TGTGCCAGCTCCCTCACCGGACAGTCCTATGGCTACACCTTC. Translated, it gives CASSLTGQSYGYTF. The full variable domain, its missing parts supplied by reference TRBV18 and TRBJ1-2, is NAGVMQNPRHLVRRRGQEARLRCSPMKGHSHVYWYRQLPEEGLKFMVYLQKENIIDESGMPKERFSAEFPKEGPSILRIQQVVRGDSAAYFCASSLTGQSYGYTFGSGTRLTVV.

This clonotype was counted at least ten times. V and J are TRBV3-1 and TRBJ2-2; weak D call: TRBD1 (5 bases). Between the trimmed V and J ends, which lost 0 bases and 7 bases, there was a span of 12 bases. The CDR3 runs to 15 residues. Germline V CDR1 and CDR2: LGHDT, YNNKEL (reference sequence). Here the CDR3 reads CASSQDKGRIGELFF. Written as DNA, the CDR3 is TGTGCCAGCAGCCAAGATAAGGGGCGCATCGGGGAGCTGTTTTTT.

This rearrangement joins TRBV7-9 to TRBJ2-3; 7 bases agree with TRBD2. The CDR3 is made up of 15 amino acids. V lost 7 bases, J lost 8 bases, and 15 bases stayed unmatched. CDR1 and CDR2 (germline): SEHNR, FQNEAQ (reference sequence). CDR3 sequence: CASTVLAAGEGTQYF. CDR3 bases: TGTGCCAGCACCGTCCTAGCGGCGGGTGAGGGTACGCAGTATTTT.

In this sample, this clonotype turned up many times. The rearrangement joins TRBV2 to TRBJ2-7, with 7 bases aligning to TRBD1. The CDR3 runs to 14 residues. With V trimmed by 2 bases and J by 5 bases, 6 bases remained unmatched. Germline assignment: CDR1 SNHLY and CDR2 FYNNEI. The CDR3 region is CASSERTGDHEQYF. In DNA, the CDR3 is TGTGCCAGCAGTGAACGTACAGGGGACCACGAGCAGTACTTC.

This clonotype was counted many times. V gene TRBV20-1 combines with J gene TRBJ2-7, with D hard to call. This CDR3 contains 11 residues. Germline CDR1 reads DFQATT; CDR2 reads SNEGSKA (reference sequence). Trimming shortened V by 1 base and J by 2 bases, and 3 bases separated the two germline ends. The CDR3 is CSARGTYEQYF. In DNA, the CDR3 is TGCAGTGCTAGAGGAACCTACGAGCAGTACTTC.

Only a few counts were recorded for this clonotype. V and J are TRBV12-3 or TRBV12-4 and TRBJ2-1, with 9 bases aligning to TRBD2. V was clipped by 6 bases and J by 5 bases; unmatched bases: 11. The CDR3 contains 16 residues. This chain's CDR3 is CASSQGRTSADNEQFF. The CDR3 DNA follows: TGTGCCAGCAGCCAGGGACGGACTAGCGCCGACAATGAGCAGTTCTTC.

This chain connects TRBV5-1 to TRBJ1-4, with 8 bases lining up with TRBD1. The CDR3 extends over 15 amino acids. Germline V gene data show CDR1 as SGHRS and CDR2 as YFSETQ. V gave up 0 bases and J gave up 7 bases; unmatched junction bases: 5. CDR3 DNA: TGCGCCAGCAGCTTGGCAGGGGGCTCGAGTGAAAAACTGTTTTTT. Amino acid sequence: CASSLAGGSSEKLFF.

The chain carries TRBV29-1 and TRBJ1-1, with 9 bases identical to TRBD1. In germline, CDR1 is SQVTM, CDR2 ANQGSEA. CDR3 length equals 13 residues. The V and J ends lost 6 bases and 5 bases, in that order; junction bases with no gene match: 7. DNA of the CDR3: TGCAGCGTAGTCGGGACAGGGCGGACTGAAGCTTTCTTT. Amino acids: CSVVGTGRTEAFF.

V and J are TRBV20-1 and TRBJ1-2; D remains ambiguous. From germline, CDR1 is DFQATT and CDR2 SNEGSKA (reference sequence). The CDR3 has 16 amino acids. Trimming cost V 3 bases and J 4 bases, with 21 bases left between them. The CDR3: CSASIVGVGSLYGYTF. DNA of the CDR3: TGCAGTGCTAGTATTGTCGGTGTTGGCAGCCTCTATGGCTACACCTTC.

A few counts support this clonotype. Here the CDR3 DNA reads TGTGCCAGCAGTTTATTAGGGATTAGAGAGCAGTACTTC. Its protein product is CASSLLGIREQYF. The chain recombines TRBV28 with TRBJ2-7; no clear D. Between the trimmed V and J ends, which lost 1 base and 7 bases, there was a span of 11 bases. In germline, CDR1 is MDHEN, CDR2 SYDVKM. The CDR3 covers 13 residues. The whole variable domain, filled in from reference TRBV28 and TRBJ2-7, reads DVKVTQSSRYLVKRTGEKVFLECVQDMDHENMFWYRQDPGLGLRLIYFSYDVKMKEKGDIPEGYSVSREKKERFSLILESASTNQTSMYLCASSLLGIREQYFGPGTRLTVT.

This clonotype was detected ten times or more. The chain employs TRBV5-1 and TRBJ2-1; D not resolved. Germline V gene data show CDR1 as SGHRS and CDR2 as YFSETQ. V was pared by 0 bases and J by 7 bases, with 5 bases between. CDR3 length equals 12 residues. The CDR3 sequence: CASSLEWNEQFF. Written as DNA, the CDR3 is TGCGCCAGCAGCTTGGAATGGAATGAGCAGTTCTTC.

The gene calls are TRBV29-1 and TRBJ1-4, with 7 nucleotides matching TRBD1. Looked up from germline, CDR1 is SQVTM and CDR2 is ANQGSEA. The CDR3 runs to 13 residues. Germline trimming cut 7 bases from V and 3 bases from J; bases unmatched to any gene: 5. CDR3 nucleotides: TGCAGCGCCGAGGGGGCCTCTAATGAAAAACTGTTTTTT. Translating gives CSAEGASNEKLFF.

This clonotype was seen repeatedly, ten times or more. The DNA for the CDR3 is TGTGCCAGCAGCTTGGATTTTGGGGGCCATCAGCCCCAGCATTTT. Translating gives CASSLDFGGHQPQHF. This chain joins TRBV5-8 and TRBJ1-5; D is possibly TRBD1 (6 bases). The CDR3 covers 15 residues. The V end lost 0 bases, the J end lost 5 bases, and 12 bases lay between the germline ends. The V gene's germline CDR1 is SGHTS and CDR2 YDEGEE.

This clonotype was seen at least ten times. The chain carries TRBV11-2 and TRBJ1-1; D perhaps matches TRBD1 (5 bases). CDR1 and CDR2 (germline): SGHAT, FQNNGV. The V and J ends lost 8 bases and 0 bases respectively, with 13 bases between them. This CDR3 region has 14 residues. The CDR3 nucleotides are TGTGCCAGCTCCTCTTGGGGGATGAACACTGAAGCTTTCTTT. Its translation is CASSSWGMNTEAFF.

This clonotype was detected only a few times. This CDR3 is CASSQAEKLFF. In DNA form, the CDR3 reads TGTGCCAGCAGCCAAGCTGAAAAACTGTTTTTT. The chain carries TRBV3-1 and TRBJ1-4; D remains ambiguous. Germline V CDR1 and CDR2: LGHDT, YNNKEL (reference sequence). V lost 1 base and J 7 bases, leaving 1 base between the germline ends. The CDR3 totals 11 residues. The full variable domain, with the rest looked up from reference TRBV3-1 and TRBJ1-4, is DTAVSQTPKYLVTQMGNDKSIKCEQNLGHDTMYWYKQDSKKFLKIMFSYNNKELIINETVPNRFSPKSPDKAHLNLHINSLELGDSAVYFCASSQAEKLFFGSGTQLSVL.

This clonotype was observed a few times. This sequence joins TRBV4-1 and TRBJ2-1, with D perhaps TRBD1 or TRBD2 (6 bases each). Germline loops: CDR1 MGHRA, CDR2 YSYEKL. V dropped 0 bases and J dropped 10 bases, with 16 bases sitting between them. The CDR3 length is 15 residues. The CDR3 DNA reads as TGCGCCAGCAGCCAAGATCGGGGGCTCCCCCAAGAGCAGTTCTTC. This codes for CASSQDRGLPQEQFF.

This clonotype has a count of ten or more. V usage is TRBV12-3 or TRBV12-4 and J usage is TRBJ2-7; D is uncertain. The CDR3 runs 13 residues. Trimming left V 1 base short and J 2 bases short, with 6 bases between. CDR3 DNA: TGTGCCAGCAGTTTAGGTTCAACCTACGAGCAGTACTTC. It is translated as CASSLGSTYEQYF.

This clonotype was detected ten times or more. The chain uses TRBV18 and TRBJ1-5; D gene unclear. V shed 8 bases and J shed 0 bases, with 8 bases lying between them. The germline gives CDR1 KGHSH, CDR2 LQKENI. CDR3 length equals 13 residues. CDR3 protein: CASSPGSNQPQHF. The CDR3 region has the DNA TGTGCCAGCAGCCCCGGTAGCAATCAGCCCCAGCATTTT.